These 30 T cell receptor beta chains originate from one sample sequenced in a study of OX40 agonist ivuxolimab in advanced cancers. Some clones are missing from TCRdb's copy, which holds only in-frame ones; the method was immunoSEQ multiplex PCR. The data contain some 98,000 clones, about 92% of them seen just once; the ten biggest clones take up roughly 0.26%. The specimen was CD4+ or CD8+ T cells sorted from blood, collected in a trial of the OX40 agonist ivuxolimab. Receptor source: an adult with an advanced solid tumor such as melanoma, head and neck, liver or kidney cancer.

The gene calls are TRBV7-2 and TRBJ2-7, with no clear D. Trimming took off 1 base at V and 3 bases at J, with 13 bases between the two ends. This CDR3 has 15 amino acids. Germline lookup yields CDR1 SGHTA and CDR2 FQGNSA. The chain's CDR3 is CASSLGPVEGYEQYF. In DNA, the CDR3 is TGTGCCAGCAGCTTAGGACCCGTGGAAGGCTACGAGCAGTACTTC.

This chain links TRBV7-9 with TRBJ1-3, with TRBD1 identical over 8 bases. This CDR3 comprises 14 residues. J was trimmed by 4 bases and V by 2 bases; bases with no gene match: 1. CDR1 is SEHNR, CDR2 FQNEAQ, per germline (reference sequence). This chain's CDR3 is CASSLRQGGNTIYF. CDR3 DNA sequence: TGTGCCAGCAGCTTAAGACAGGGGGGAAACACCATATATTTT.

This chain links TRBV6-1 with TRBJ1-2; D might be TRBD1 (6 bases). This CDR3 has 13 residues. Germline V CDR1 and CDR2: MNHNS, SASEGT. V lost 3 bases and J 4 bases, leaving 9 bases between the germline ends. CDR3 sequence: CASSEGGRYGYTF. CDR3 nucleotides: TGTGCCAGCAGTGAGGGGGGGCGCTATGGCTACACCTTC.

This chain links TRBV15 with TRBJ1-2; a weak D match, TRBD1 (5 bases). Germline CDR1 and CDR2: LNHNV and YYDKDF (reference sequence). The CDR3 covers 14 residues. V lost 8 bases and J lost 2, with 15 bases in between. The CDR3 here is CATAPGAVNYGYTF. As DNA, the CDR3 is TGTGCCACCGCCCCCGGGGCCGTGAACTATGGCTACACCTTC. Based on the CDR3 plus reference TRBV15 and TRBJ1-2, the full variable domain is DAMVIQNPRYQVTQFGKPVTLSCSQTLNHNVMYWYQQKSSQAPKLLFHYYDKDFNNEADTPDNFQSRRPNTSFCFLDIRSPGLGDTAMYLCATAPGAVNYGYTFGSGTRLTVV.

V is TRBV18 and J is TRBJ1-5, with D unresolved. This CDR3 spans 16 amino acids. Germline loops: CDR1 KGHSH, CDR2 LQKENI. Between the trimmed V and J ends, which lost 2 bases and 10 bases, there was a span of 21 bases. Here the CDR3 DNA reads TGTGCCAGCTCACCAGGACCCAAACACCAAGGGCGACCCCAGCATTTT. Protein product: CASSPGPKHQGRPQHF.

The chain recombines TRBV19 with TRBJ2-1, with 7 positions matching TRBD1. Germline CDR1 is LNHDA and CDR2 is SQIVND (reference sequence). The CDR3 has 15 residues. Germline trimming cut 6 bases from V and 2 bases from J; bases unmatched to any gene: 7. CDR3 sequence: CASRLRGGPYNEQFF. The DNA of the CDR3 is TGTGCCAGTAGACTCCGAGGGGGCCCCTACAATGAGCAGTTCTTC.

The gene calls are TRBV2 and TRBJ1-1; D uncertain. The length of the CDR3 is 13 residues. V lost 7 bases to trimming and J lost 11 bases, with 20 bases between them. Germline CDR1 and CDR2: SNHLY and FYNNEI. The CDR3 here is CASIPFSASGAFF. Written as DNA, the CDR3 is TGTGCCAGCATCCCTTTCTCCGCGAGCGGTGCTTTCTTT.

Turning to this clone: Other DNA sequences of this sample code for an identical CDR3. V and J are TRBV11-2 and TRBJ2-3; D is uncertain. With 0 bases removed from V and 3 bases from J, the gap between germline ends came to 4 bases. The V gene's germline CDR1 is SGHAT and CDR2 FQNNGV. The CDR3 loop spans 13 amino acids. CDR3 sequence (DNA): TGTGCCAGCAGCTTAGATCGGACAGATACGCAGTATTTT. Its protein is CASSLDRTDTQYF.

This chain connects TRBV5-6 to TRBJ2-7; 9 bases map to TRBD1. The V gene end was trimmed by 4 bases and the J gene end by 6 bases; junction bases not matched to a gene: 2. The length of the CDR3 is 12 residues. Per germline, CDR1 SGHDT and CDR2 YYEEEE. Here the CDR3 reads CASSGQGREQYV. As DNA, the CDR3 is TGTGCCAGCAGCGGACAGGGGCGCGAGCAGTACGTC.

This sequence joins TRBV4-2 and TRBJ2-5; 8 bases agree with TRBD1. This CDR3 has 15 amino acids. Germline V gene lookup returns CDR1 LGHNA and CDR2 YNFKEQ. The junction had 6 bases not matched to a gene; V was cut back by 3 bases and J by 3 bases. The CDR3 DNA reads TGTGCCAGCAGCCAGTATCCGGACAGGGAAGAGACCCAGTACTTC. Translating gives CASSQYPDREETQYF.

V gene TRBV4-2 combines with J gene TRBJ2-3; tentatively, D is TRBD1 or TRBD2 (6 bases each). V gave up 3 bases and J gave up 1 base, with 20 bases separating them. There are 18 residues in the CDR3. In germline, CDR1 is LGHNA, CDR2 YNFKEQ. The CDR3 region is CASSHPGGGGKRTDTQYF. The CDR3 DNA reads as TGTGCCAGCAGCCACCCAGGAGGGGGTGGGAAACGCACAGATACGCAGTATTTT.

The genes are TRBV30 and TRBJ1-3; 7 bases align to TRBD1. Trimming cost V 0 bases and J 2 bases; bases outside gene matches: 4. Germline V gene lookup returns CDR1 GTSNPN and CDR2 SVGIG (reference sequence). The CDR3 spans 15 residues. CDR3 region: CAWSVPGTAGNTIYF. The CDR3 bases are TGTGCCTGGAGTGTTCCCGGGACAGCTGGAAACACCATATATTTT.

J is TRBJ1-1 and V is TRBV5-1; 9 bases match TRBD1. This CDR3 has 17 amino acids. CDR1 and CDR2 from the germline V gene are SGHRS and YFSETQ. V shed 3 bases and J 0 bases; nucleotides not matched to a gene: 9. CDR3: CASSYSQGAGMNTEAFF. CDR3 DNA sequence: TGCGCCAGCAGCTATTCACAGGGGGCGGGAATGAACACTGAAGCTTTCTTT.

The chain recombines TRBV7-2 with TRBJ2-2; 8 positions match TRBD1. Losses at the gene ends were 5 bases for V and 6 bases for J; bases not matched to a gene: 5. CDR1 and CDR2 (germline): SGHTA, FQGNSA. This CDR3 has 14 residues. The CDR3 here is CASSQGQVAGELFF. The CDR3, as DNA: TGTGCCAGCAGCCAGGGACAGGTTGCCGGGGAGCTGTTTTTT. The whole variable domain, remainder taken from reference TRBV7-2 and TRBJ2-2, is GAGVSQSPSNKVTEKGKDVELRCDPISGHTALYWYRQSLGQGLEFLIYFQGNSAPDKSGLPSDRFSAERTGGSVSTLTIQRTQQEDSAVYLCASSQGQVAGELFFGEGSRLTVL.

The CDR3 protein is CASSKLAGYNEQFF. CDR3 DNA: TGTGCCAGCAGTAAACTAGCGGGCTACAATGAGCAGTTCTTC. V and J are TRBV6-5 and TRBJ2-1, with TRBD2 matching 9 bases. Per germline, CDR1 MNHEY and CDR2 SVGAGI. With V trimmed by 5 bases and J by 3 bases, 2 bases remained unmatched. This CDR3 is built from 14 residues.

This sequence joins TRBV30 and TRBJ2-5; the D gene is possibly TRBD2 (5 bases). Trimming cost V 2 bases and J 4 bases, with 11 bases left between them. This CDR3 has 13 amino acids. In germline, CDR1 is GTSNPN, CDR2 SVGIG (reference sequence). The DNA of the CDR3 is TGTGCCTGGAGTTTTGACGCGGGAGAGACCCAGTACTTC. This translates into CAWSFDAGETQYF.

V gene TRBV15 combines with J gene TRBJ1-3; D possibly corresponds to TRBD1 (5 bases). The CDR3 sequence is 19 residues long. CDR1 and CDR2 from the germline V gene are LNHNV and YYDKDF (reference sequence). Trimming took off 1 base at V and 0 bases at J, with 19 bases between the two ends. This CDR3 is CATSRVSLFRGSSGNTIYF. Written as DNA, the CDR3 is TGTGCCACCAGCAGAGTGTCGTTGTTTCGGGGGAGCTCTGGAAACACCATATATTTT. The whole variable domain, remainder taken from reference TRBV15 and TRBJ1-3, is DAMVIQNPRYQVTQFGKPVTLSCSQTLNHNVMYWYQQKSSQAPKLLFHYYDKDFNNEADTPDNFQSRRPNTSFCFLDIRSPGLGDTAMYLCATSRVSLFRGSSGNTIYFGEGSWLTVV.

In DNA form, the CDR3 reads TGCGCCAGCAGCTTGGAAGAACTGAACACTGAAGCTTTCTTT. Translation: CASSLEELNTEAFF. The chain combines TRBV5-1 with TRBJ1-1; no firm D call. The CDR3 runs 14 residues. V was cut by 0 bases and J by 0 bases, with 6 bases left in between. Germline-derived CDR1 and CDR2 are SGHRS and YFSETQ. Supplemented by reference TRBV5-1 and TRBJ1-1, the full variable domain reads KAGVTQTPRYLIKTRGQQVTLSCSPISGHRSVSWYQQTPGQGLQFLFEYFSETQRNKGNFPGRFSGRQFSNSRSEMNVSTLELGDSALYLCASSLEELNTEAFFGQGTRLTVV.

The V gene is TRBV6-1, the J gene TRBJ1-5; D not certain. V shed 3 bases and J shed 6 bases, with 12 bases lying between them. CDR3 length equals 14 residues. The germline V gene encodes CDR1 MNHNS and CDR2 SASEGT. CDR3 residues: CASSEKSRSQPQHF. For the CDR3, the DNA is TGTGCCAGCAGTGAGAAATCCAGGAGTCAGCCCCAGCATTTT.

This chain links TRBV7-4 with TRBJ1-5, with D unclear. V was pared by 1 base and J by 6 bases, with 16 bases between. The length of the CDR3 is 16 residues. Germline lookup yields CDR1 SGHVT and CDR2 SQSDAQ. CDR3 sequence (DNA): TGTGCCAGCAGCTTAGTTATCGTTTTGGGAAGTCAGCCCCAGCATTTT. This gives the protein CASSLVIVLGSQPQHF.

V and J are TRBV15 and TRBJ1-5; D remains unclear. Germline assignment: CDR1 LNHNV and CDR2 YYDKDF (reference sequence). This CDR3 has 13 amino acids. The germline V and J ends were trimmed by 0 bases and 4 bases, with 4 bases remaining between them. DNA for the CDR3: TGTGCCACCAGCAGAGACAGGAATCAGCCCCAGCATTTT. Its translation is CATSRDRNQPQHF.

The rearrangement uses TRBV15 and TRBJ1-5; 8 nucleotides align to TRBD1. Germline assignment: CDR1 LNHNV and CDR2 YYDKDF (reference sequence). The CDR3 has 16 residues. The V and J ends lost 1 base and 6 bases, in that order; junction bases with no gene match: 8. CDR3 sequence: CATSRGRQGITQPQHF. CDR3 nucleotides: TGTGCCACCAGCAGAGGACGACAGGGGATCACTCAGCCCCAGCATTTT.

V gene TRBV21-1 combines with J gene TRBJ1-5. TRBV21-1 is a pseudogene locus. This CDR3 spans 13 amino acids. The CDR3 reads CASSNIRSQPQHF. In DNA form, the CDR3 reads TGTGCCAGCAGCAATATACGGTCGCAGCCCCAGCATTTT.

V usage is TRBV4-1 and J usage is TRBJ2-1; either TRBD1 or TRBD2 may fit D (7 bases each). CDR3 length: 19 residues. CDR1 MGHRA and CDR2 YSYEKL come from the germline V gene. V was shortened by 1 base and J by 6 bases, with 25 bases between the two germline ends. The CDR3 loop reads CASSQGRARGRGGPNEQFF. DNA of the CDR3: TGCGCCAGCAGCCAAGGGAGGGCGAGGGGGCGCGGGGGCCCCAATGAGCAGTTCTTC.

V is TRBV19 and J is TRBJ2-1; 9 bases map to TRBD2. Germline trimming cut 3 bases from V and 0 bases from J; bases unmatched to any gene: 0. The germline V gene encodes CDR1 LNHDA and CDR2 SQIVND (reference sequence). CDR3 length equals 15 residues. This chain's CDR3 is CASSMTSGSYNEQFF. The CDR3 DNA sequence: TGTGCCAGTAGTATGACTAGCGGCTCCTACAATGAGCAGTTCTTC.

This clone was found once. This chain uses TRBV5-4 with TRBJ1-2, with D uncertain. Trimming shortened V by 0 bases and J by 4 bases, and 10 bases separated the two germline ends. The CDR3 length is 14 residues. Germline V CDR1 and CDR2: SGHNT, YYREEE (reference sequence). In DNA form, the CDR3 reads TGTGCCAGCAGCTTGGCTACTCGGACCTATGGCTACACCTTC. Translated, it gives CASSLATRTYGYTF.

The V and J genes are TRBV6-1 and TRBJ1-2; tentative D call: TRBD1 (6 bases). V was pared by 7 bases and J by 3 bases, with 15 bases between. This CDR3 has 14 amino acids. Germline CDR1 is MNHNS and CDR2 is SASEGT. Here the CDR3 DNA reads TGTGCCAGCACTAGAAGGGGGTCACACTATGGCTACACCTTC. It specifies CASTRRGSHYGYTF.

This clone came up a few times. This rearrangement joins TRBV28 to TRBJ1-4, with TRBD1 matching over 7 bases. This CDR3 is built from 15 residues. Trimming took 3 bases from V and 4 from J; bases not matched to a gene: 5. Germline V gives CDR1 MDHEN, CDR2 SYDVKM. The chain's CDR3 is CASSFRDSFNEKLFF. Written as DNA, the CDR3 is TGTGCCAGCAGTTTCCGGGACAGCTTTAATGAAAAACTGTTTTTT.

This chain connects TRBV5-3 to TRBJ1-1, with 8 bases matching TRBD1. Being an ORF, TRBV5-3 has a function that is uncertain. The CDR3 spans 16 residues. Trimming removed 5 bases from V and 0 bases from J; junction bases left unmatched: 9. CDR3 in amino acids: CARRYGQGEMNTEAFF. The CDR3 nucleotides are TGTGCCAGAAGATACGGACAGGGAGAGATGAACACTGAAGCTTTCTTT.

The chain employs TRBV18 and TRBJ2-1, with 8 nucleotides matching TRBD2. The trim removed 6 bases at V and 8 bases at J, leaving 6 bases unmatched. Looked up from germline, CDR1 is KGHSH and CDR2 is LQKENI. The CDR3 extends over 13 amino acids. CDR3: CASSPGLEDEQFF. For the CDR3, the DNA is TGTGCCAGCTCCCCGGGACTAGAAGATGAGCAGTTCTTC.